Following are 20 T cell receptor beta chains from one sample sequenced in a study of cytomegalovirus exposure and HLA in healthy donors. 13 Jbeta primers and 60 Vbeta primers were used for the PCR. Assay: immunoSEQ multiplex PCR; the TCRdb copy retains only in-frame clones and omits some. This repertoire shows some 120,000 clones, about 69% found once; its top ten account for 2.5% to 3.5%. The sample comprised PBMCs. Every receptor here comes from a man aged 25-45 years in good health and CMV-seronegative.

The chain links TRBV7-9 to TRBJ1-1, with 10 bases aligning to TRBD1. Trimming removed 4 bases from V and 10 bases from J; junction bases left unmatched: 6. The CDR3 has 13 amino acids. Germline loops: CDR1 SEHNR, CDR2 FQNEAQ (reference sequence). CDR3 residues: CASSSDGQGGAFF. CDR3 coding DNA: TGTGCCAGCAGCTCCGACGGACAGGGGGGAGCTTTCTTT.

V gene TRBV29-1 combines with J gene TRBJ1-5; 7 bases are a match to TRBD1. Germline V CDR1 and CDR2: SQVTM, ANQGSEA. This CDR3 has 13 residues. Unmatched junction bases numbered 4, after V lost 4 bases and J lost 4 bases. CDR3 loop: CSVGQGMNQPQHF. The CDR3 DNA follows: TGCAGCGTTGGACAGGGCATGAATCAGCCCCAGCATTTT.

This clone was seen more than once but under ten times. The chain joins TRBV5-6 to TRBJ1-5; the match to TRBD1 covers 9 bases. The germline CDR1 and CDR2 sequences are SGHDT and YYEEEE. J gave up 7 bases and V 4 bases, and 9 bases lay outside the gene matches. This CDR3 spans 15 amino acids. CDR3 in DNA: TGTGCCAGCAGCCGACTGGACAGGGGAGGCCAGCCCCAGCATTTT. This gives the protein CASSRLDRGGQPQHF.

The chain couples TRBV5-1 to TRBJ2-5; 7 bases agree with TRBD1. The V and J ends lost 4 bases and 2 bases, in that order; junction bases with no gene match: 5. The germline V gene encodes CDR1 SGHRS and CDR2 YFSETQ. This CDR3 has 14 amino acids. The chain's CDR3 is CASSGDSHQETQYF. The CDR3 DNA is TGCGCCAGCAGCGGGGACAGCCATCAAGAGACCCAGTACTTC.

This chain connects TRBV5-1 to TRBJ2-5; 9 positions match TRBD1. V lost 2 bases and J lost 1; bases outside the gene matches: 12. Germline assignment: CDR1 SGHRS and CDR2 YFSETQ. There are 18 residues in the CDR3. This chain's CDR3 is CASSLSSGTGTPQETQYF. For the CDR3, the DNA is TGCGCCAGCAGCTTATCTTCCGGGACAGGGACCCCCCAAGAGACCCAGTACTTC.

The V call is TRBV7-2, the J call TRBJ2-1; D is unresolved. The germline CDR1 and CDR2 sequences are SGHTA and FQGNSA. This CDR3 region has 12 residues. The V end was cut by 5 bases, the J end by 7 bases, with 9 bases between. The CDR3 bases are TGTGCCAGCAGCCTCAGACTGAATGAGCAGTTCTTC. Translating it yields CASSLRLNEQFF.

The chain uses TRBV30 and TRBJ1-3; 8 bases are shared with TRBD1. CDR3 size: 15 residues. Trimming removed 0 bases from V and 4 bases from J; junction bases left unmatched: 5. Germline V CDR1 and CDR2: GTSNPN, SVGIG (reference sequence). The CDR3 protein is CAWSVVGTGGNTIYF. CDR3 DNA sequence: TGTGCCTGGAGTGTAGTTGGGACAGGCGGAAACACCATATATTTT.

V is TRBV2 and J is TRBJ2-7; possible D gene TRBD1, 5 bases. There are 15 residues in the CDR3. The germline V and J ends were trimmed by 7 bases and 6 bases, with 22 bases remaining between them. Germline CDR1 reads SNHLY; CDR2 reads FYNNEI. The CDR3 DNA is TGTGCCAGCACTATGGCTGTTATAGGGGCTCGCGAGCAGTACTTC. Its protein product is CASTMAVIGAREQYF. Based on the CDR3 plus reference TRBV2 and TRBJ2-7, the full variable domain is EPEVTQTPSHQVTQMGQEVILRCVPISNHLYFYWYRQILGQKVEFLVSFYNNEISEKSEIFDDQFSVERPDGSNFTLKIRSTKLEDSAMYFCASTMAVIGAREQYFGPGTRLTVT.

This chain uses TRBV27 with TRBJ1-1; 10 bases map to TRBD1. CDR1 is MNHEY and CDR2 is SMNVEV in the germline V gene (reference sequence). The CDR3 contains 15 residues. Losses at the gene ends were 3 bases for V and 0 bases for J; bases not matched to a gene: 1. The CDR3 nucleotides are TGTGCCAGCAGTTTGGGGACAGGGGTGAACACTGAAGCTTTCTTT. Translated: CASSLGTGVNTEAFF.

This clone was seen just once. The CDR3 DNA reads as TGTGCCAGCAGCTTGGCTGGGACAAACAACTATGGCTACACCTTC. It is translated as CASSLAGTNNYGYTF. This chain links TRBV5-4 with TRBJ1-2, with D perhaps TRBD1 (6 bases). Per the germline V gene, CDR1 is SGHNT and CDR2 is YYREEE (reference sequence). The CDR3 runs to 15 residues. V was clipped by 0 bases and J by 2 bases, with 11 bases between them.

The genes are TRBV7-8 and TRBJ1-5, with D tentatively TRBD1 (5 bases). V was cut by 3 bases and J by 4 bases, with 16 bases left in between. The CDR3 runs 16 residues. CDR1 and CDR2 from the germline V gene are SGHVS and FQNEAQ. The CDR3 region has the DNA TGTGCCAGCAGCTTCCTGGATTCAGGGCGGAATCAGCCCCAGCATTTT. Amino acid sequence: CASSFLDSGRNQPQHF.

The V gene is TRBV5-1, the J gene TRBJ1-1; D not resolved. CDR3 length equals 14 residues. The V gene's germline CDR1 is SGHRS and CDR2 YFSETQ. Trimming pared 0 bases from V and 7 bases from J, leaving 13 bases between. The CDR3 loop is CASSLGSEAGEAFF. The CDR3, as DNA: TGCGCCAGCAGCTTGGGAAGTGAGGCGGGTGAAGCTTTCTTT.

J is TRBJ2-2 and V is TRBV5-8; D perhaps matches TRBD2 (6 bases). The CDR3 is 17 residues long. The germline V gene encodes CDR1 SGHTS and CDR2 YDEGEE. V dropped 2 bases and J dropped 1 base, with 15 bases sitting between them. This CDR3 reads CASSLSVASENTGELFF. The CDR3 DNA follows: TGTGCCAGCAGCTTATCGGTTGCTAGCGAGAACACCGGGGAGCTGTTTTTT.

The chain employs TRBV4-1 and TRBJ2-1; 13 positions agree with TRBD2. Germline V CDR1 and CDR2: MGHRA, YSYEKL. The CDR3 spans 17 residues. V lost 4 bases and J lost 0; bases outside the gene matches: 3. CDR3 DNA: TGCGCCAGCAGCCGGACTAGCGGGAGCAGCTCCTACAATGAGCAGTTCTTC. Its protein product is CASSRTSGSSSYNEQFF.

This chain connects TRBV18 to TRBJ1-1; D remains ambiguous. Germline assignment: CDR1 KGHSH and CDR2 LQKENI. Trimming removed 2 bases from V and 2 bases from J, with 6 bases in between. The CDR3 contains 13 residues. In DNA form, the CDR3 reads TGTGCCAGCTCACCAGTAGTTAACACTGAAGCTTTCTTT. Protein sequence: CASSPVVNTEAFF. The complete variable domain, with remaining parts taken from reference TRBV18 and TRBJ1-1, reads NAGVMQNPRHLVRRRGQEARLRCSPMKGHSHVYWYRQLPEEGLKFMVYLQKENIIDESGMPKERFSAEFPKEGPSILRIQQVVRGDSAAYFCASSPVVNTEAFFGQGTRLTVV.

The rearrangement uses TRBV6-6 and TRBJ2-1, with 7 bases matching TRBD1. CDR3 length: 13 amino acids. V was pared by 7 bases and J by 14 bases, with 14 bases of the junction left unmatched. Germline assignment: CDR1 MNHNY and CDR2 SVGAGI (reference sequence). CDR3 nucleotides: TGTGCCAGCACTAAAATACAGGGGATTATCGAGTTCTTC. This sequence encodes CASTKIQGIIEFF.

The V and J genes are TRBV14 and TRBJ2-2, with D possibly matching TRBD1 (6 bases). Germline V CDR1 and CDR2: SGHDN, FVKESK. CDR3 length: 13 amino acids. V lost 4 bases to trimming and J lost 7 bases, with 10 bases between them. The CDR3 bases are TGTGCCAGCAGCCTTAGGGGGAACGGGGAGCTGTTTTTT. Translated, it gives CASSLRGNGELFF.

There are a few counts of this clone. This chain connects TRBV10-3 to TRBJ1-2, with a tentative D call TRBD1 (6 bases). CDR3 length: 12 amino acids. CDR1 is ENHRY and CDR2 is SYGVKD in the germline V gene. Trimming removed 0 bases from V and 7 bases from J, with 6 bases in between. The CDR3 DNA reads TGTGCCATCAGTGAGTCAGGGGGTGGCTACACCTTC. It translates to CAISESGGGYTF.

The rearrangement joins TRBV5-1 to TRBJ1-2, with 7 positions matching TRBD1. The ends lost 6 bases at V and 5 bases at J; junction bases unmatched: 10. The CDR3 length is 14 residues. Germline assignment: CDR1 SGHRS and CDR2 YFSETQ. CDR3 DNA sequence: TGCGCCAGCACCCGGACCTCAGGGGGATATGGCTACACCTTC. Its protein is CASTRTSGGYGYTF.

The chain joins TRBV2 to TRBJ2-3; 7 nucleotides agree with TRBD1. Per germline, CDR1 SNHLY and CDR2 FYNNEI. J was trimmed by 2 bases and V by 6 bases; bases with no gene match: 8. CDR3 length: 15 residues. The CDR3 nucleotides are TGTGCCAGCAGGCCGGACAGGATTCCCACAGATACGCAGTATTTT. Translation: CASRPDRIPTDTQYF.